This T cell receptor beta chain originates from a study of vaccination effects on CD4 cells after COVID-19. General study results and limits: Cross-reaction with common cold coronaviruses was seen in only 1 of 255 vaccine-induced clones from healthy vaccinees.

ViraFEST used viral peptide pools to expand antigen-specific CD4+ T cells before sequencing. When around nine days of culture had elapsed, CD4+ T cells were isolated. Peptides at about 10 ug/ml and IL-2 at approximately 9.7 IU/ml were added to around 2 million PBMC per well. Repertoires were generated with immunoSEQ multiplex PCR, while TCRdb's copy carries only in-frame clones and drops some. The table lists 50,000 to 65,000 clones, 80% of them singletons, with 2% to 2.5% in the top ten. As concerns this clone: Its antigen is unidentified.

Sequenced material: CD4+ T cells from PBMCs cultured with HCoV-229E spike peptides, taken before COVID-19 vaccination. This receptor was identified in a human donor who received a COVID-19 vaccine.

In DNA form, the CDR3 reads TGCAGCGTTACCACCCTCACTCAAACTGGAAACACCATATATTTT. The encoded protein is CSVTTLTQTGNTIYF. The chain links TRBV29-1 to TRBJ1-3; D is ambiguous. The V and J ends lost 5 bases and 2 bases respectively, with 16 bases between them. CDR1 is SQVTM and CDR2 is ANQGSEA in the germline V gene. The CDR3 has 15 residues. Supplemented by reference TRBV29-1 and TRBJ1-3, the full variable domain reads SAVISQKPSRDICQRGTSLTIQCQVDSQVTMMFWYRQQPGQSLTLIATANQGSEATYESGFVIDKFPISRPNLTFSTLTVSNMSPEDSSIYLCSVTTLTQTGNTIYFGEGSWLTVV.